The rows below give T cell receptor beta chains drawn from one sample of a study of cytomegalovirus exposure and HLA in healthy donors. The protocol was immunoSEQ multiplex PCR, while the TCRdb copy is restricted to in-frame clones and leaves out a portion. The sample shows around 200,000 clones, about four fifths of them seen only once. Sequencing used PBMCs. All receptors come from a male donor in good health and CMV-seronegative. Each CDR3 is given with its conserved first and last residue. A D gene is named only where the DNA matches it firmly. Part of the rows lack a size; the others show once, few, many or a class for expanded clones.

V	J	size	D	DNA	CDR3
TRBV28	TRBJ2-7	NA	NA	TGTGCCAGCAGTCGTAACTACGAGCAGTACTTC	CASSRNYEQYF
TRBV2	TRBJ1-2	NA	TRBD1	TGTGCCAGCGGGACAGGGGATGGCTACACCTTC	CASGTGDGYTF
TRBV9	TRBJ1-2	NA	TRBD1	TGTGCCAGCAGCGTTACACCGGGACAGCTTTATGGCTACACCTTC	CASSVTPGQLYGYTF
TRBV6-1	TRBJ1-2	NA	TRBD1	TGTGCCAGCAGTGCAGGGGGCTCTAACTATGGCTACACCTTC	CASSAGGSNYGYTF
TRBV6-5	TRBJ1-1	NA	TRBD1	TGTGCCAGCAGTTGGGAATACAGGGGGCAGAACACTGAAGCTTTCTTT	CASSWEYRGQNTEAFF
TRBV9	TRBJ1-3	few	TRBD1	TGTGCCAGCAGCGTATCAAACAGGGGGTACGGTGGAAACACCATATATTTT	CASSVSNRGYGGNTIYF
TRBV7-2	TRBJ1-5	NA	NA	TGTGCCAGCTCGGAGGGTCCGAATCAGCCCCAGCATTTT	CASSEGPNQPQHF
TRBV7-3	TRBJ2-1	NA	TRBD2	TGTGCCAGCAGCCCAACTAGCGGGACCTACAATGAGCAGTTCTTC	CASSPTSGTYNEQFF
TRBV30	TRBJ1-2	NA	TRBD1	TGTGCCTGGGACGTTTTGGGGACAGGGGGCGGAGGCTACACCTTC	CAWDVLGTGGGGYTF
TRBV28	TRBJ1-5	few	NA	TGTGCCAGCTCCGGGGTCAGGGGTATTCAGCCCCAGCATTTT	CASSGVRGIQPQHF
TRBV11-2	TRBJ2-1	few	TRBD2	TGTGCCAGCAGCACCTTTCGACTAGCGGGATACTCCTACAATGAGCAGTTCTTC	CASSTFRLAGYSYNEQFF
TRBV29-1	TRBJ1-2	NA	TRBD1	TGCAGCGTTAAAGTTCTAGGGACAGGGGCTTTCGATGGCTACACCTTC	CSVKVLGTGAFDGYTF
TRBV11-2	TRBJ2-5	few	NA	TGTGCCAGCAGCTTAACGGACCAAGAGACCCAGTACTTC	CASSLTDQETQYF
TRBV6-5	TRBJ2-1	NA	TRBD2	TGTGCCAGCAGCTCGGGACTAGTATCTAATGAGCAGTTCTTC	CASSSGLVSNEQFF
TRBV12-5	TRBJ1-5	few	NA	TGTGCTAGTGGTGTTAGAGTAGGGGTCGGAGACAATCAGCCCCAGCATTTT	CASGVRVGVGDNQPQHF
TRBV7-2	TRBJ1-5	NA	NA	TGTGCCAGCAGCCACAGGGTGAATCAGCCCCAGCATTTT	CASSHRVNQPQHF
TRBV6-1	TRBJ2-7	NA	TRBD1	TGTGCCAGCAGTGCGGGACAGGGGGCTAAGTCCTACGAGCAGTACTTC	CASSAGQGAKSYEQYF
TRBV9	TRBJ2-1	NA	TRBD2	TGTGCCAGCAGCGCCGGGACTAGCGGGAGGGATGAGCAGTTCTTC	CASSAGTSGRDEQFF
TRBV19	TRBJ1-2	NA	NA	TGTGCCAGTAGTGTCCAACAGGGAAACTATGGCTACACCTTC	CASSVQQGNYGYTF
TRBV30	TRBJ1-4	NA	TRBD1	TGTGCCTGGGCTCCGGGACAGGGGTCTGAAAAACTGTTTTTT	CAWAPGQGSEKLFF
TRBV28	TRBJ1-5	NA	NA	TGTGCCAGCAGTGTAGGGAAAGACAGAGACAATCAGCCCCAGCATTTT	CASSVGKDRDNQPQHF
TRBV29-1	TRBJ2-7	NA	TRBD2	TGCAGCGTTCAAAGCGGGGGCCAAACCTACGAGCAGTACTTC	CSVQSGGQTYEQYF
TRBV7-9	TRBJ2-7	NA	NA	TGTGCCAGCAGCTTATCGTACCGGGACACTGCCACCTACGAGCAGTACTTC	CASSLSYRDTATYEQYF
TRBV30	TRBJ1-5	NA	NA	TGTGCCTGGAGTCCTACCCCAAATCAGCCCCAGCATTTT	CAWSPTPNQPQHF
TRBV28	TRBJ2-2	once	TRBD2	TGTGCCAGCGGACCACTAGCGGGAGGCACCGGGGAGCTGTTTTTT	CASGPLAGGTGELFF
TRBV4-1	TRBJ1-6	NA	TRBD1	TGCGCCAGCAGCCGGACAGGGGCGAAATCACCCCTCCACTTT	CASSRTGAKSPLHF
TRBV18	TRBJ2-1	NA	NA	TGTGCCAGCTCCCACCCCGGGACATCTTACAATGAGCAGTTCTTC	CASSHPGTSYNEQFF
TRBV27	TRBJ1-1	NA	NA	TGTGCCAGCAGTTTCCTGGGGGGAGGCACTGAAGCTTTCTTT	CASSFLGGGTEAFF
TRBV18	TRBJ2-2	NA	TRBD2	TGTGCCAGCTCAGTCGGACTAGCGATCAACACCGGGGAGCTGTTTTTT	CASSVGLAINTGELFF
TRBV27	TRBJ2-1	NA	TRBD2	TGTGCCAGCACCTTAGCGGGTCACTACAATGAGCAGTTCTTC	CASTLAGHYNEQFF
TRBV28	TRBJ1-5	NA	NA	TGTGCCAGCAGTTCTAACTCGTATCAGCCCCAGCATTTT	CASSSNSYQPQHF
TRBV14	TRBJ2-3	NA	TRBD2	TGTGCCAGCAGACTTAGCGGGAGAAGTACAGATACGCAGTATTTT	CASRLSGRSTDTQYF
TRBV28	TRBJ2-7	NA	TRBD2	TGTGCCAGCAGGGGACTAGCGGGACAAAGCTCCTACGAGCAGTACTTC	CASRGLAGQSSYEQYF
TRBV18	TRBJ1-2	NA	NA	TGTGCCAGCTCGCGGGATTATCTCTATGGCTACACCTTC	CASSRDYLYGYTF
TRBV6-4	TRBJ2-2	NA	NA	TGTGCCAGCAGTGACTCGCAGACCGGGGAGCTGTTTTTT	CASSDSQTGELFF
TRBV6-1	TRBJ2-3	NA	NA	TGTGCCAGCAGTGAATTCCCAGGGGTCACTCCAGATACGCAGTATTTT	CASSEFPGVTPDTQYF
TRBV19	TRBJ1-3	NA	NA	TGTGCCAGTAGTAGGCTCTCTGGAAACACCATATATTTT	CASSRLSGNTIYF
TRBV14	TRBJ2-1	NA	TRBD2	TGTGCCAGCAGTTTACTAGCGGGGGGATACAATGAGCAGTTCTTC	CASSLLAGGYNEQFF
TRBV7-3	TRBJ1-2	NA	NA	TGTGCCAGCAGCTTAAATTCGGGTAGCTATGGCTACACCTTC	CASSLNSGSYGYTF
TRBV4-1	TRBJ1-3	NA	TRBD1	TGCGCCAGCAGCCAGCCGGGACAGGGGACGGGAAACACCATATATTTT	CASSQPGQGTGNTIYF
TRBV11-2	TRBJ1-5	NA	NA	TGTGCCAGCAGCTTAGGACACAGGGTCGGCAATCAGCCCCAGCATTTT	CASSLGHRVGNQPQHF
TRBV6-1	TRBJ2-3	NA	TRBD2	TGTGCCTGCCCCGAAGCGGGGACCTTCACAGATACGCAGTATTTT	CACPEAGTFTDTQYF
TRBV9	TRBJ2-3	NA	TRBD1	TGTGCCAGCACCCCCGGGACAGGGAGCACAGATACGCAGTATTTT	CASTPGTGSTDTQYF
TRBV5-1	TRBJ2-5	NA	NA	TGCGCCAGCAGCCCTAACCTCCCCGAGACCCAGTACTTC	CASSPNLPETQYF
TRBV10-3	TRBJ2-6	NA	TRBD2	TGTGCCATCAGTGACCCTCGAGGGGCGGGAGTGGGCAAATCTGGGGCCAACGTCCTGACTTTC	CAISDPRGAGVGKSGANVLTF
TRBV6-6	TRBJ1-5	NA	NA	TGTGCCAGCAGTTTTCGGACTGGGGGCAATCAGCCCCAGCATTTT	CASSFRTGGNQPQHF
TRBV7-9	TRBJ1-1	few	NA	TGTGCCAGCACCCCCACCCGGGAAGCTTTCTTT	CASTPTREAFF
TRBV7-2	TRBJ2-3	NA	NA	TGTGCCAGCAGCACCTACCTTGATACGCAGTATTTT	CASSTYLDTQYF
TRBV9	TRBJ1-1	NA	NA	TGTGCCAGCAGCTCACGGACAGCATTGAACACTGAAGCTTTCTTT	CASSSRTALNTEAFF
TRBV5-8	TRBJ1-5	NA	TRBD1	TGTGCCAGCAGCTACCGGGACAGGAAGAATCAGCCCCAGCATTTT	CASSYRDRKNQPQHF
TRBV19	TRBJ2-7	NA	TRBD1	TGTGCCAGTAGTTCCGGGACAGGGTTGTACGAGCAGTACTTC	CASSSGTGLYEQYF
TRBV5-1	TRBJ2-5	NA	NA	TGCGCCAGCAGCTTGCTGGAGACCCAGTACTTC	CASSLLETQYF
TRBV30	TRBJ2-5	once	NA	TGTGCCTGGAGATTCTTAGAGACCCAGTACTTC	CAWRFLETQYF
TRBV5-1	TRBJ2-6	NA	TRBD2	TGCGCCAGCAGCTTGGTACTAGCGGGGAATTCAGTTTCTTTCGGGGCCAACGTCCTGACTTTC	CASSLVLAGNSVSFGANVLTF
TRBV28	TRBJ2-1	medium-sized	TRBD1	TGTGCCAGCAGTCCCGAGAGACAGGGTGGGAATGAGCAGTTCTTC	CASSPERQGGNEQFF
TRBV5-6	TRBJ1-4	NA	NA	TGTGCCAGCAGCCAGGGACATCCTAATGAAAAACTGTTTTTT	CASSQGHPNEKLFF
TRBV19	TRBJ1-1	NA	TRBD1	TGTGCCAGTAGTATTAGTCTGGGACAGGAAGGGGGCACTGAAGCTTTCTTT	CASSISLGQEGGTEAFF
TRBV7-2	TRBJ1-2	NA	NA	TGTGCCAGCAGCTTATTAATCAGGGATGGCTACACCTTC	CASSLLIRDGYTF